The sequence of this TCR beta chain was determined in a study of blood T cell repertoires in COVID-19. Study-wide context: The cDNA or gDNA used as material had been derived from T cells, B-cell-depleted T cells, or PBMCs.

Residents of around 24 US areas, aged about 18 to 95 years, made up the participants. Participants' reported clinical history set cohort assignment. Authors' analysis steps: Researchers report that nucleated cell counts were estimated from reference gene primer amplification. Assay used: immunoSEQ multiplex PCR; TCRdb lists only in-frame clones, some missing. For V, J and clone size, that table is used; D and trimming come from the DNA. The sample lists approximately 230,000 clones, 85% to 90% occurring once. Material for sequencing was PBMCs or T cells enriched from blood (not recorded which). The clonotype comes from a man aged 35-49 years who had recovered from COVID-19.

The CDR3 nucleotides read TGTGCCAGCAGCCCCGGGACTAGCCTTTACAATGAGCAGTTCTTC. This sequence encodes CASSPGTSLYNEQFF. The J gene is TRBJ2-1, the V gene TRBV3-1 (or the pseudogene TRBV3-2); 9 bases match TRBD2. CDR1 LGHDT and CDR2 YNNKEL come from the germline V gene (reference sequence). This CDR3 has 15 amino acids. Germline trimming cut 4 bases from V and 4 bases from J; bases unmatched to any gene: 5.